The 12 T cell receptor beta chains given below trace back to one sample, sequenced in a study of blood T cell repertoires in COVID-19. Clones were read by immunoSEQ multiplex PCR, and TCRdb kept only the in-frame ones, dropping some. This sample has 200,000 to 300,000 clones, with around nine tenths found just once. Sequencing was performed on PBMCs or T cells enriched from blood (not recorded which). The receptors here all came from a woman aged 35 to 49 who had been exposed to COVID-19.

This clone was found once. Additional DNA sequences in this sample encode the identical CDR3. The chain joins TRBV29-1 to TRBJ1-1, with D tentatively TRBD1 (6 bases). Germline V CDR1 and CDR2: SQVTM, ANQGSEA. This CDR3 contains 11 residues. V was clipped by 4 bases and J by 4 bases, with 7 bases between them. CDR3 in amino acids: CSVGRGTEAFF. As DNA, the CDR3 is TGCAGCGTTGGCAGGGGCACTGAAGCTTTCTTT.

The CDR3 region has the DNA TGTGCCAGCAGTTTAGGTTGGGGGGCTGAAGCTTTCTTT. Its translation: CASSLGWGAEAFF. The chain joins TRBV12-3 or TRBV12-4 to TRBJ1-1, with D possibly matching TRBD1 (5 bases). V gave up 1 base and J gave up 6 bases, with 9 bases separating them. The CDR3 sequence is 13 residues long.

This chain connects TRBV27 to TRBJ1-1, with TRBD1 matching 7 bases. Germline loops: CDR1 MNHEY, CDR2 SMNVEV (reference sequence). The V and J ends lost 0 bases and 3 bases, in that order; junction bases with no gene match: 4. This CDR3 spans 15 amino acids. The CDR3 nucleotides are TGTGCCAGCAGTTTATCTCTCGACAGGGACACTGAAGCTTTCTTT. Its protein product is CASSLSLDRDTEAFF.

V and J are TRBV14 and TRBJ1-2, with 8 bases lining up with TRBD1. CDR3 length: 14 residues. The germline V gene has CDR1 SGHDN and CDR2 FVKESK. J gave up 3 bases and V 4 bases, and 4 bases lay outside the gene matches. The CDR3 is CASSRGQGDYGYTF. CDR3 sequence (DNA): TGTGCCAGCAGCCGTGGACAGGGAGACTATGGCTACACCTTC.

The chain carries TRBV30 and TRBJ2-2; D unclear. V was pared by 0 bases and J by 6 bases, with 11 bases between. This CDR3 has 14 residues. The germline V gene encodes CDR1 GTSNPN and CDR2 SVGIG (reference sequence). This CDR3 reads CAWSVNRPPGELFF. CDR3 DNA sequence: TGTGCCTGGAGTGTAAACAGACCGCCCGGGGAGCTGTTTTTT.

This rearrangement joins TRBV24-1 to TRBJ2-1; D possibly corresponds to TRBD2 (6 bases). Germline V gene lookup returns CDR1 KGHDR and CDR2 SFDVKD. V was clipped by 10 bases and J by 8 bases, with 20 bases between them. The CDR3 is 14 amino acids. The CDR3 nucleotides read TGTGCCACTCGAGCGAAGATTGGGACTTATGAGCAGTTCTTC. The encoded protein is CATRAKIGTYEQFF.

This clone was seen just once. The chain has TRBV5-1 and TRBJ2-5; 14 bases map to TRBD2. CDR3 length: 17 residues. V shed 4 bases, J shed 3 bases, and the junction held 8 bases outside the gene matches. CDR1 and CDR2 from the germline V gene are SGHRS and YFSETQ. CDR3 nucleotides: TGCGCCAGCAGCCGGTCGACGACTAGCGGGGGGGAAGAGACCCAGTACTTC. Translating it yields CASSRSTTSGGEETQYF.

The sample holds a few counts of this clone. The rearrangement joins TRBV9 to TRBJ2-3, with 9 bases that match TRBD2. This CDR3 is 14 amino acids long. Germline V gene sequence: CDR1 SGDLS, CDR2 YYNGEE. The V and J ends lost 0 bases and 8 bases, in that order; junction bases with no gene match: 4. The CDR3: CASSVVAGEVTQYF. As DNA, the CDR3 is TGTGCCAGCAGCGTAGTAGCGGGAGAGGTTACGCAGTATTTT.

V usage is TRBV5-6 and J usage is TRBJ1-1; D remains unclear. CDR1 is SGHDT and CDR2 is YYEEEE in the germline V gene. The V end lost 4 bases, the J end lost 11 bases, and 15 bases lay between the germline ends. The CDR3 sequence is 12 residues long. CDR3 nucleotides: TGTGCCAGCAGCAGCGGACGGGCGTTGGCTTTCTTT. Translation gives CASSSGRALAFF.

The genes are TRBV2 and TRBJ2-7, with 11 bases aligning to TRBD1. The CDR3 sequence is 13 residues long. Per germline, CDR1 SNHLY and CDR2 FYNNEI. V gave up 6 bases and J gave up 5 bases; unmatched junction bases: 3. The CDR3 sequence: CASRRDRGNEQYF. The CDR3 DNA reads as TGTGCCAGCAGGCGGGACAGGGGGAACGAGCAGTACTTC.

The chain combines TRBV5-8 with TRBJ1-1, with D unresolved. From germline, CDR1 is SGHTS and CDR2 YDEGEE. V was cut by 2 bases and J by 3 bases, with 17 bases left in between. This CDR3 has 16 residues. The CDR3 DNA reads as TGTGCCAGCAGCTTAAATATGAGGGCTGCGGACACTGAAGCTTTCTTT. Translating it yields CASSLNMRAADTEAFF.

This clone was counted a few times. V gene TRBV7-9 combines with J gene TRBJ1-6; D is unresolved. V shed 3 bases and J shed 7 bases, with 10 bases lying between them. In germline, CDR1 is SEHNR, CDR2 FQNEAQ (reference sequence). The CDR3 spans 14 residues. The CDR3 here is CASSFEYGNSPLHF. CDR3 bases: TGTGCCAGCAGCTTCGAGTACGGGAATTCACCCCTCCACTTT.